This T cell receptor beta chain was sequenced during a study of T cells after posttransplantation cyclophosphamide. Cyclophosphamide on days +3 and +4 followed busulfan-fludarabine conditioning and a marrow graft. Clones were sequenced by immunoSEQ multiplex PCR, and TCRdb holds only the in-frame ones, with some missing. The sample presents some 10,000 clones, none singletons. Study-wide points: After PTCy, TRB diversity resembled that of CNI/methotrexate controls. Later blood repertoires were often dominated by clones from the donor CD8+ memory compartment. TRB overlap between skin or GI tissue T cells and blood was limited.

This clone was seen ten or more times. Its target is unknown. This CDR3 has 16 residues. Germline-derived CDR1 and CDR2 are LNHDA and SQIVND (reference sequence). With 5 bases clipped from V and 7 bases from J, the junction kept 7 bases outside the gene matches. This chain connects TRBV19 to TRBJ2-2; 13 bases fit TRBD2. This sample comprised PBMCs, obtained after allogeneic stem cell transplant with posttransplant cyclophosphamide. The clonotype comes from a female patient in her 40s who received an allogeneic stem cell transplant from a related donor, was CMV-positive, and had no GVHD. T cells may partly derive from the graft donor. The CDR3 DNA is TGTGCCAGTAGTCCGACTAGCGGGAGGTTGGACGGGGAGCTGTTTTTT. It yields the protein CASSPTSGRLDGELFF.